What follows is one TCR beta chain and its context. Its cognate antigen has yet to be identified. Base-call qualities are not available, and no considerably larger clone is one nucleotide away. Library preparation employed PCR. Instrument used: Illumina HiSeq 2500. To reduce PCR and sequencing biases, unique molecular identifiers were incorporated into the TCR beta cDNA libraries. Some 500,000 cDNA molecules were obtained for every 1 to 10 million input T cells, so each molecule roughly corresponded to one T cell. Patient libraries were prepared and sequenced with the same protocol used for the earlier healthy control dataset. Samples belonging to the same batch were prepared together, multiplexed and sequenced on a shared HiSeq lane. The study's processing was this. Raw barcoded reads were processed with MIGEC, discarding single-read molecular identifier groups before consensus assembly and CDR3 extraction. VDJtools was used for post-analysis of the clonotype tables, and diversity was normalized by down-sampling every dataset to the size of the smallest sample. In repertoire overlap clustering, CDR3 amino acid sequences, but not nucleotide sequences, were matched to correct batch-related cross-sample contamination. TCRdb handled the public reads itself, with Q25 trimming in fastp and clone calling in MiXCR, and kept productive beta chains. Entries are consolidated by CDR3 protein sequence, retaining the most common genes and DNA. TCRdb, not the original authors, processed these V and J calls. This sample has fewer than 850,000 distinct CDR3 sequences in its table, and less than 35% of those were observed once. The ten largest clones capture 0.56% of the sample.

The sample comes from a study of post-analysis software for immune sequencing data (dated by TCRdb to between 2015 and 2016). General notes on the study: Relapsing-remitting, secondary progressive and progressive-relapsing multiple sclerosis were recorded as disease courses, and subtype annotation was lacking for some patients. The patient repertoires were compared against 11 previously published healthy control repertoires obtained from donors aged roughly 6 to 28 years. A subset of samples was prepared in parallel using single-end sample barcoding, then pooled and co-amplified after Illumina adapter ligation.

What the authors observed across the whole study: Significantly higher frequencies in patients than in controls were found for several TRBV segments, including TRBV5-6, TRBV5-1 and TRBV20-1. Significantly lower normalized Chao1 diversity was found in multiple sclerosis patients than in controls, suggesting substantial peripheral T-cell clonal expansion. Strong co-clustering of samples prepared in the same batch was shown by direct clustering with F measure, prompting a batch-effect correction. The control group was slightly older than the multiple sclerosis patient group.

As encoded in the germline V gene, CDR1 is MNHEY while CDR2 is SVGAGI. Counted from cysteine to phenylalanine, this CDR3 has 15 amino acids. Only the CDR3 DNA stays, 45 bases, in frame from base 1. Trimming takes 2 bases off V and 5 bases off J; junction bases not matched to a gene: 8. TCR beta repertoires were profiled from peripheral blood of roughly 13 young patients with multiple sclerosis to demonstrate the VDJtools post-analysis software. The multiple sclerosis patients were children and adolescents ranging in age from about 6 to 16 years. The source is a girl aged 5-17 years with multiple sclerosis. Source material: blood. Here the chain combines TRBV6-5 and TRBJ1-2, and TRBD1 matches 7 of the central bases. The CDR3 protein sequence reads: CASSYVTGVGYGYTF. The DNA sequence is TGTGCCAGCAGTTACGTAACAGGGGTGGGATATGGCTACACCTTC.